This paragraph covers one T cell receptor beta chain sequence. This sample is drawn from a study of blood T cell repertoires in COVID-19. Study information: The United States, Italy and Spain were the sources of the acute and convalescent COVID-19 samples. PBMCs, B-cell-depleted T cells, or T cells provided the cDNA or gDNA that made up the material.

Per the original methods: The authors estimated nucleated cell counts from reference gene primer amplification. Method: immunoSEQ multiplex PCR; TCRdb's copy keeps in-frame clones and lacks some. For V, J and clone size, that table is used; D and trimming come from the DNA. This sample has about 180,000 clones, with 86% found just once. CDR1 and CDR2 from the germline V gene are SGHNT and YENEEA. The CDR3 runs to 16 residues. The junction had 5 bases not matched to a gene; V was cut back by 3 bases and J by 2 bases. V is TRBV11-3 and J is TRBJ2-1, with 9 nucleotides matching TRBD2. The sequencing input was peripheral blood. The TCR comes from a woman aged 25 to 39 with active or convalescent COVID-19. The CDR3 sequence: CASSFGLAGPYNEQFF. For the CDR3, the DNA is TGTGCCAGCAGCTTCGGCCTAGCGGGACCCTACAATGAGCAGTTCTTC.